Following are 6 T cell receptor beta chains from one sample sequenced in a study of vaccination effects on CD4 cells after COVID-19. For these receptors, no antigen is known. Profiling relied on immunoSEQ multiplex PCR, and the TCRdb table lists in-frame clones only, not all of them. Of roughly 71,000 clones listed, around 80% are singletons. Expansion of antigen-specific CD4+ T cells with viral peptide pools was carried out by the ViraFEST assay before sequencing. Isolation of CD4+ T cells took place after 10 days of culture. Participants got two doses of BNT162b2 or mRNA-1273 vaccine. The sequencing used CD4+ T cells from PBMCs cultured with HCoV-229E spike peptides, collected after COVID-19 vaccination. These receptors were taken from a human donor who received a COVID-19 vaccine.

The chain recombines TRBV27 with TRBJ2-6; 7 bases map to TRBD1. Germline assignment: CDR1 MNHEY and CDR2 SMNVEV (reference sequence). The V segment lost 4 bases and the J segment 3 bases; nucleotides outside the gene matches: 3. This CDR3 has 15 amino acids. The CDR3 reads CASSYTGVGANVLTF. The CDR3 region has the DNA TGTGCCAGCAGTTATACAGGGGTTGGGGCCAACGTCCTGACTTTC.

V is TRBV7-3 and J is TRBJ2-1; TRBD2 might be the D (5 bases). The CDR3 consists of 12 residues. CDR1 and CDR2 (germline): SGHTA, FQGTGA. V was shortened by 3 bases and J by 6 bases, with 6 bases between the two germline ends. The CDR3 DNA is TGTGCCAGCAGCTTCGCGGGCAATGAGCAGTTCTTC. Translation: CASSFAGNEQFF. The whole variable domain, remainder taken from reference TRBV7-3 and TRBJ2-1, is GAGVSQTPSNKVTEKGKYVELRCDPISGHTALYWYRQSLGQGPEFLIYFQGTGAADDSGLPNDRFFAVRPEGSVSTLKIQRTERGDSAVYLCASSFAGNEQFFGPGTRLTVL.

The chain links TRBV5-8 to TRBJ2-7; TRBD2 agrees at 10 bases. Trimming removed 2 bases from V and 0 bases from J; junction bases left unmatched: 5. Looked up from germline, CDR1 is SGHTS and CDR2 is YDEGEE. There are 16 residues in the CDR3. The CDR3 here is CASSFPGTSVSYEQYV. The DNA of the CDR3 is TGTGCCAGCAGCTTCCCCGGGACTAGCGTCTCCTACGAGCAGTACGTC.

V and J are TRBV15 and TRBJ1-4; perhaps TRBD1 as D (5 bases). Trimming took 2 bases from V and 0 from J, leaving 7 bases between them. CDR1 is LNHNV and CDR2 is YYDKDF in the germline V gene (reference sequence). The CDR3 consists of 15 residues. The DNA of the CDR3 is TGTGCCACCAGCAGACAGGGTGCAACTAATGAAAAACTGTTTTTT. This translates into CATSRQGATNEKLFF.

The genes are TRBV19 and TRBJ1-4; the match to TRBD1 covers 8 bases. Germline V gene data show CDR1 as LNHDA and CDR2 as SQIVND (reference sequence). V lost 4 bases to trimming and J lost 2 bases; unmatched junction nucleotides: 6. This CDR3 is 16 amino acids long. CDR3 in DNA: TGTGCCAGTAGTACAGACAGGGGACGTACTAATGAAAAACTGTTTTTT. Translating it yields CASSTDRGRTNEKLFF.

The V gene is TRBV7-6, the J gene TRBJ2-3; no clear D. V was pared by 3 bases and J by 6 bases, with 7 bases between. Germline CDR1 reads SGHVS; CDR2 reads FNYEAQ. This CDR3 contains 12 residues. Here the CDR3 reads CASSLSPDTQYF. DNA for the CDR3: TGTGCCAGCAGCTTGTCCCCGGATACGCAGTATTTT. The entire variable domain, with the rest obtained from reference TRBV7-6 and TRBJ2-3, is as follows: GAGVSQSPRYKVTKRGQDVALRCDPISGHVSLYWYRQALGQGPEFLTYFNYEAQQDKSGLPNDRFSAERPEGSISTLTIQRTEQRDSAMYRCASSLSPDTQYFGPGTRLTVL.